In this sample, the clone carrying this TCR beta chain turned up once. Its specificity is not known. V was cut by 0 bases and J by 0 bases, with 6 bases left in between. Germline loops: CDR1 MNHEY, CDR2 SMNVEV (reference sequence). CDR3 length: 15 amino acids. The data were produced by immunoSEQ multiplex PCR, yet TCRdb's version contains in-frame clones alone and is incomplete. The sample holds about 160,000 clones, 91% seen once. This entry belongs to a study of cytomegalovirus exposure and HLA in healthy donors. Overall study findings and caveats: Usually a TCR sequence was rare, but some public TCRs were found in many donors. The study recorded around 160 TCR beta chains that were cytomegalovirus-associated. It was reported that the classifier diagnosed cytomegalovirus status with high specificity and sensitivity in both the original and validation cohorts. In vitro, three CMV-associated chains proved specific for CMV antigens.

This sequence originates from a woman in her late teens or twenties in good health and CMV-seropositive. The V gene is TRBV27, the J gene TRBJ2-1; D uncertain. The sample comprised PBMCs. This CDR3 is CASSLSASSYNEQFF. Here the CDR3 DNA reads TGTGCCAGCAGTTTATCAGCGAGCTCCTACAATGAGCAGTTCTTC.